Listed below are T cell receptor beta chains from one sample, sequenced in a study of technical replicates of blood from a few donors. Produced via immunoSEQ multiplex PCR; TCRdb's table is partial and in-frame only. In the table there are about 84,000 clones, 95% to 98% of which are singletons. The sequenced sample consisted of T cells isolated from PBMCs. The receptors stem from a human donor in good health. CDR3s include the opening cysteine and the closing phenylalanine or tryptophan. A D gene is named only where the DNA matches it firmly. Rows may omit the clone size; those that give it use once, few, many or a size class.

v_call: TRBV27
clone_size: NA
j_call: TRBJ1-5
d_call: NA
cdr3_aa: CASSLSIGQPQHF
cdr3_nt: TGTGCCAGCAGTTTATCGATCGGTCAGCCCCAGCATTTT

v_call: TRBV5-5
clone_size: once
j_call: TRBJ1-1
d_call: NA
cdr3_aa: CASSLVLGKMNTEAFF
cdr3_nt: TGTGCCAGCAGCTTGGTTTTGGGCAAGATGAACACTGAAGCTTTCTTT

v_call: TRBV6-6
clone_size: NA
j_call: TRBJ2-1
d_call: NA
cdr3_aa: CASSHRGVGSYNEQFF
cdr3_nt: TGTGCCAGCAGCCACCGGGGTGTTGGCTCCTACAATGAGCAGTTCTTC

v_call: TRBV4-1
clone_size: NA
j_call: TRBJ2-4
d_call: TRBD1
cdr3_aa: CASSQWDRYKNIQYF
cdr3_nt: TGCGCCAGCAGCCAATGGGACAGATACAAAAACATTCAGTACTTC

v_call: TRBV29-1
clone_size: NA
j_call: TRBJ1-2
d_call: TRBD1
cdr3_aa: CSALGLGGAETNYGYTF
cdr3_nt: TGCAGCGCTCTTGGCCTAGGGGGCGCAGAGACTAACTATGGCTACACCTTC

v_call: TRBV4-2
clone_size: once
j_call: TRBJ2-4
d_call: NA
cdr3_aa: CASSLGLANIQYF
cdr3_nt: TGTGCCAGCAGCCTGGGGCTTGCCAACATTCAGTACTTC

v_call: TRBV5-1
clone_size: NA
j_call: TRBJ2-1
d_call: TRBD2
cdr3_aa: CASSLSGSSYNEQFF
cdr3_nt: TGCGCCAGCAGCTTGAGCGGGAGTTCGTACAATGAGCAGTTCTTC

v_call: TRBV11-2
clone_size: NA
j_call: TRBJ1-3
d_call: NA
cdr3_aa: CASSSGLSSGNTIYF
cdr3_nt: TGTGCCAGCAGCTCGGGACTTAGCTCTGGAAACACCATATATTTT

v_call: TRBV19
clone_size: NA
j_call: TRBJ2-7
d_call: TRBD1
cdr3_aa: CASSGGQGIPYEQYF
cdr3_nt: TGTGCCAGTAGTGGTGGACAGGGGATTCCTTACGAGCAGTACTTC

v_call: TRBV7-8
clone_size: NA
j_call: TRBJ2-2
d_call: NA
cdr3_aa: CASHRVKDGELFF
cdr3_nt: TGTGCCAGCCACAGGGTAAAGGACGGGGAGCTGTTTTTT